Listed here is a single TCR beta chain. The data derive from a study of technical replicates of blood from several donors. Data came from immunoSEQ multiplex PCR; TCRdb stores just in-frame clones and leaves some out. The sample lists roughly 87,000 clones; over 85% were seen once. This CDR3 contains 13 residues. Germline V CDR1 and CDR2: SGHNT, YENEEA. The V end lost 2 bases, the J end lost 4 bases, and 8 bases lay between the germline ends. The chain recombines TRBV11-3 with TRBJ1-1; D call uncertain. The sequence came from a human donor in good health. The sample consisted of T cells isolated from PBMCs. The CDR3 DNA reads TGTGCCAGCAGCTTAAGGAGGAGCACTGAAGCTTTCTTT. This encodes CASSLRRSTEAFF.